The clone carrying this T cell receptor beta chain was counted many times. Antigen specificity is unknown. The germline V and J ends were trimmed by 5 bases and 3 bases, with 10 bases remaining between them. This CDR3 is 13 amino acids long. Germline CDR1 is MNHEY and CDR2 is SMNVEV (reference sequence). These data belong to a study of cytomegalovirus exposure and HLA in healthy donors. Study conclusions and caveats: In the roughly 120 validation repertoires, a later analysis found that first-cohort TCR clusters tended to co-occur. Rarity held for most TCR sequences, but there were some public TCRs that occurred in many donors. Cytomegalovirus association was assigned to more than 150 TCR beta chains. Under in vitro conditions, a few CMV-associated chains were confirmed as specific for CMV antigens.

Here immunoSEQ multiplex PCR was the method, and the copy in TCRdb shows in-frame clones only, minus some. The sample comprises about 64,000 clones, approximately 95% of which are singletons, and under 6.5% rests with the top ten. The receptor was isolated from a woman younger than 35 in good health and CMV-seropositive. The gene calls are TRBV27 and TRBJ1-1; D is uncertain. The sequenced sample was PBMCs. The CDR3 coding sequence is TGTGCCAGCAGTCCCCGTGACTACACTGAAGCTTTCTTT. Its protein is CASSPRDYTEAFF.